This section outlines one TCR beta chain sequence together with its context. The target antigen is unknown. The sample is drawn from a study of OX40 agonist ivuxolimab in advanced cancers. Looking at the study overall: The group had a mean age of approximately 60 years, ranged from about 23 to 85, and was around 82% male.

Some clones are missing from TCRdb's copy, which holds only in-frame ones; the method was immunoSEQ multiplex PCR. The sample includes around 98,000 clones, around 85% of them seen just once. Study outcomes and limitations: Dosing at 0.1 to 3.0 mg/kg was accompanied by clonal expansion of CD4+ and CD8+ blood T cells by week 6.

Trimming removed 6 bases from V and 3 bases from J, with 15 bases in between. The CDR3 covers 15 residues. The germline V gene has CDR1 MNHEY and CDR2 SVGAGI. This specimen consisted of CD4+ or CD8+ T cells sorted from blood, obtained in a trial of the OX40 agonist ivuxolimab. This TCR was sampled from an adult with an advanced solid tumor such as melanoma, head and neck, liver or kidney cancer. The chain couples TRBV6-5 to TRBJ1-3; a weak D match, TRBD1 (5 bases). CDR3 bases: TGTGCCAGCAGCGTCGGGACCTACCTTGGAAACACCATATATTTT. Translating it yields CASSVGTYLGNTIYF.